This T cell receptor beta chain was captured by sequencing in a study of blood T cell repertoires in COVID-19. Looking at the study overall: Researchers got acute and convalescent COVID-19 samples from the United States, Italy and Spain. T cells, B-cell-depleted T cells, or PBMCs supplied cDNA or gDNA.

Germline lookup yields CDR1 SEHNR and CDR2 FQNEAQ (reference sequence). The ends were cut back, 6 bases at V and 5 bases at J, with 13 bases in the middle. The CDR3 consists of 13 residues. This clone was detected only a few times. Per the original data handling: It was from reference gene primer amplification that nucleated cell counts were estimated. Method: immunoSEQ multiplex PCR; TCRdb's copy keeps in-frame clones and lacks some. V, J and clone size reflect that table, while D and trimming were determined from the DNA. The sample lists around 270,000 clones, roughly nine tenths occurring once. This chain joins TRBV7-9 and TRBJ1-2; no clear D. The sample taken for sequencing was peripheral blood. The receptor comes from a man aged 40-49 years who had recovered from COVID-19. The CDR3 reads CASSSAAGYGYTF. CDR3 nucleotide sequence: TGTGCCAGCAGTAGCGCAGCGGGGTATGGCTACACCTTC.